One and the same sample provided the 8 T cell receptor beta chains below, sequenced in a study of PD-1 blockade in classical Hodgkin lymphoma. Described time point: newly diagnosed, previously untreated cHL patient sample. Magnetic depletion of unwanted cells isolated CD4+ T cells from thawed PBMCs. The data were produced by immunoSEQ multiplex PCR, yet TCRdb's version contains in-frame clones alone and is incomplete. There are 24,000 or so clones in the sample; roughly nine tenths occur only once, and almost 0.55% lies in the top ten. The material sequenced was CD4+ T cells from blood. These TCRs come from a human donor with classical Hodgkin lymphoma.

The J gene is TRBJ2-5, the V gene TRBV2; no reliable D call. The germline V and J ends were trimmed by 6 bases and 3 bases, with 5 bases remaining between them. Germline loops: CDR1 SNHLY, CDR2 FYNNEI. The CDR3 is 11 amino acids. The CDR3 sequence is CASRVEETQYF. CDR3 nucleotides: TGTGCCAGCAGGGTTGAAGAGACCCAGTACTTC.

CDR3 bases: TGTGCCAGCAGCCCCTGGTGGGTAGCGGGTGGAGGGGCCAAAAACATTCAGTACTTC. This gives the protein CASSPWWVAGGGAKNIQYF. The chain combines TRBV7-8 with TRBJ2-4; 7 bases map to TRBD2. CDR3 length: 19 residues. Germline V gene data show CDR1 as SGHVS and CDR2 as FQNEAQ. V gave up 5 bases and J gave up 1 base; unmatched junction bases: 17. Filled out from reference TRBV7-8 and TRBJ2-4, the complete variable domain reads GAGVSQSPRYKVAKRGQDVALRCDPISGHVSLFWYQQALGQGPEFLTYFQNEAQLDKSGLPSDRFFAERPEGSVSTLKIQRTQQEDSAVYLCASSPWWVAGGGAKNIQYFGAGTRLSVL.

This sequence joins TRBV2 and TRBJ1-1; 8 positions match TRBD1. V lost 6 bases to trimming and J lost 6 bases; unmatched junction nucleotides: 9. The CDR3 length is 14 residues. The germline V gene encodes CDR1 SNHLY and CDR2 FYNNEI. Written as DNA, the CDR3 is TGTGCCAGCAGAGAATCACAGGGGGAGGCTGAAGCTTTCTTT. Protein sequence: CASRESQGEAEAFF.

This clone came up a few times. The chain uses TRBV5-4 and TRBJ2-2; TRBD2 matches at 13 bases. CDR3 length equals 16 residues. Germline assignment: CDR1 SGHNT and CDR2 YYREEE (reference sequence). V dropped 4 bases and J dropped 4; count of bases not matched to a gene: 4. CDR3 sequence (DNA): TGTGCCAGCAGCCCTGGACTAGCGGGGGTCACCGGGGAGCTGTTTTTT. The encoded protein is CASSPGLAGVTGELFF.

This chain joins TRBV7-6 and TRBJ1-6; D is unresolved. This CDR3 region has 15 residues. Trimming took off 0 bases at V and 8 bases at J, with 11 bases between the two ends. Looked up from germline, CDR1 is SGHVS and CDR2 is FNYEAQ. CDR3 in DNA: TGTGCCAGCAGCTTAGCCTCCGGCCCCCATTCACCCCTCCACTTT. Amino acids: CASSLASGPHSPLHF.

V gene TRBV19 combines with J gene TRBJ2-7; D might be TRBD2 (6 bases). The germline V gene encodes CDR1 LNHDA and CDR2 SQIVND (reference sequence). The CDR3 is made up of 16 amino acids. The V gene lost 5 bases and the J gene lost 0 bases, with 17 bases spanning the gap. As DNA, the CDR3 is TGTGCCAGTAGTCGCCTCCCGGGACTGGCCTCCTACGAGCAGTACTTC. It yields the protein CASSRLPGLASYEQYF.

The V call is TRBV7-6, the J call TRBJ2-7, with unresolved D. CDR1 and CDR2 from the germline V gene are SGHVS and FNYEAQ. The CDR3 totals 14 residues. Between the trimmed V and J ends, which lost 0 bases and 2 bases, there was a span of 8 bases. This chain's CDR3 is CASSLAAGTYEQYF. In DNA, the CDR3 is TGTGCCAGCAGCTTAGCCGCCGGAACCTACGAGCAGTACTTC. Filled out from reference TRBV7-6 and TRBJ2-7, the complete variable domain reads GAGVSQSPRYKVTKRGQDVALRCDPISGHVSLYWYRQALGQGPEFLTYFNYEAQQDKSGLPNDRFSAERPEGSISTLTIQRTEQRDSAMYRCASSLAAGTYEQYFGPGTRLTVT.

The chain couples TRBV6-5 to TRBJ2-7; TRBD1 or TRBD2 may be the D gene (5 bases each). V lost 5 bases and J lost 6, with 11 bases in between. Looked up from germline, CDR1 is MNHEY and CDR2 is SVGAGI. The CDR3 has 12 residues. The CDR3 reads CASSTGPLEQYF. The CDR3 DNA sequence: TGTGCCAGCAGTACGGGGCCCCTCGAGCAGTACTTC.